This T cell receptor beta chain appears in the sequencing data of a study of shared clonotypes between healthy human individuals. The overall study: Donors had three CD4 naive, three CD4 memory, two CD8 naive and one CD8 memory plate apiece. Findings and limits, study-wide: Relative to their counterparts shared across all four donors, non-shared clonotypes exhibited diminished generation probabilities. Larger richness was generally estimated for naive than memory subsets.

Germline V gene sequence: CDR1 SGHAT, CDR2 FQNNGV. Trimming took 6 bases from V and 4 from J, leaving 10 bases between them. The CDR3 loop spans 12 amino acids. Donors comprised healthy HIV-negative adults lacking recent acute infections or vaccinations. Only in-frame clones appear in the TCRdb table, and some are missing; sequencing was by immunoSEQ multiplex PCR. Of hundreds of thousands of clones detected, approximately 97% appear once; the ten largest clones hold around 0.058%. Remarks on this clone: The antigen remains undetermined.

Sequenced sample: naive CD4+ T cells sorted from blood. Subset: CD45RA+ positively selected. The receptor comes from a woman aged 30 to 39 in good health. The gene calls are TRBV11-2 and TRBJ2-7; D is ambiguous. The CDR3 region has the DNA TGTGCCAGCAGTCCGCCCGGGTACGAGCAGTACTTC. It specifies CASSPPGYEQYF.